This T cell receptor (beta chain) was sequenced for a study of immune characterization of retroperitoneal liposarcoma. TCRdb reanalysed the PCR reads using MiXCR and keeps one entry per CDR3 protein. The table records more than 3,000 distinct CDR3 sequences, around 40% of them present only once. This clonotype has just a few counts. Germline loops: CDR1 MNHNY, CDR2 SVGAGI (reference sequence). CDR3 length: 16 residues. This receptor was identified in a male donor with retroperitoneal liposarcoma. V usage is TRBV6-6 and J usage is TRBJ2-1, with D maybe TRBD1 (5 bases). TRBJ2-5 explains the end of the DNA better; the J call may be wrong. Sequenced: tumor tissue. The DNA for the CDR3 is TGTGCCAGCAGTTCTGGGGCCTTTCCCTACGGGGAGACCCAGTACTTC. It specifies CASSSGAFPYGETQYF.